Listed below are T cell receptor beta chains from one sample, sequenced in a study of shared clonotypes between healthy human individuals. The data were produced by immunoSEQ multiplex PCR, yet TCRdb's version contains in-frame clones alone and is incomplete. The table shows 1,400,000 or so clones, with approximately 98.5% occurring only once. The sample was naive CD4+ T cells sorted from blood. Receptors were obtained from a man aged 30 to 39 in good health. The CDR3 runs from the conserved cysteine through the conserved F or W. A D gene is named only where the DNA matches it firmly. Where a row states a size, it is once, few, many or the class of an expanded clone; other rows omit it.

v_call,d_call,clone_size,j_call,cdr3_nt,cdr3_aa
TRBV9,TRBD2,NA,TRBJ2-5,TGTGCCAGCAGCGCTGGACTAGCGGGAGGAGAGACCCAGTACTTC,CASSAGLAGGETQYF
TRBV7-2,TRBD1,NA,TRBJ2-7,TGTGCCAGCAGCTCCCGACAGGGGGGGTACGAGCAGTACTTC,CASSSRQGGYEQYF
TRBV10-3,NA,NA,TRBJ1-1,TGTGCCATCACGGGGCAACCGAACACTGAAGCTTTCTTT,CAITGQPNTEAFF
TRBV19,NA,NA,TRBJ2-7,TGTGCCAGTAGTATAGATGCGGTGGCCTACGAGCAGTACTTC,CASSIDAVAYEQYF
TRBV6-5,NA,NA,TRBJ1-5,TGTGCCAGCAGCCCTGTCCCCAATCAGCCCCAGCATTTT,CASSPVPNQPQHF
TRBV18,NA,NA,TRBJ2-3,TGTGCCAGCTCACCATCTCCAGATACGCAGTATTTT,CASSPSPDTQYF
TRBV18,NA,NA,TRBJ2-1,TGTGCCAGCTCACCAGCAGCTAGCGATGAGCAGTTCTTC,CASSPAASDEQFF
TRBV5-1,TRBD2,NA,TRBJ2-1,TGCGCCAGCAGTTCTGGACTAGCGGGGCCCTACAATGAGCAGTTCTTC,CASSSGLAGPYNEQFF
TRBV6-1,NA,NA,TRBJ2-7,TGTGCCAGCAGTGAAGCCGGACTCCCCATTTACGAGCAGTACTTC,CASSEAGLPIYEQYF
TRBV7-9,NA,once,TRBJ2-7,TGTGCCAGCAGCTTACTGACCGGGACCTACGAGCAGTACTTC,CASSLLTGTYEQYF
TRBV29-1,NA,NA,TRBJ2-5,TGCAGCGTTACCCGGACAGACCAAGAGACCCAGTACTTC,CSVTRTDQETQYF
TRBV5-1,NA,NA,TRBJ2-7,TGCGCCAGCAGCTTGGGTGGCGACACACCTTCCTACGAGCAGTACTTC,CASSLGGDTPSYEQYF
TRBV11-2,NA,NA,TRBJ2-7,TGTGCCAGCAGCTTAGGGGATCAGGGATACGAGCAGTACTTC,CASSLGDQGYEQYF
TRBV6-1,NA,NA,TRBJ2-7,TGTGCCAGCAGTGCTGCGCATGCCTACGAGCAGTACTTC,CASSAAHAYEQYF
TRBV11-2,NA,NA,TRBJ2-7,TGTGCCAGCAGTCCCACCGGGGCCTACGAGCAGTACTTC,CASSPTGAYEQYF
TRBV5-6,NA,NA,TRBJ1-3,TGTGCCAGCAGCTTGGGGACACATGGAAACACCATATATTTT,CASSLGTHGNTIYF
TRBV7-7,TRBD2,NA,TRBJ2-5,TGTGCCAGCAGCTCAGGACTAGAAGAGACCCAGTACTTC,CASSSGLEETQYF
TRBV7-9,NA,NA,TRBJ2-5,TGTGCCAGCAGCTTCACAGGGACGGAGACCCAGTACTTC,CASSFTGTETQYF
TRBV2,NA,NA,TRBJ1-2,TGTGCCAGCAGTGGACAGTCTAACTATGGCTACACCTTC,CASSGQSNYGYTF
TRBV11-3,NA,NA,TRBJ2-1,TGTGCCAGCAGCCAAGGGGAGGGGGCTGATGAGCAGTTCTTC,CASSQGEGADEQFF
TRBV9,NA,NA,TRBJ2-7,TGTGCCAGCAGCTCCCCCTCCTACGAGCAGTACTTC,CASSSPSYEQYF
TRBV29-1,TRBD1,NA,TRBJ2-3,TGCAGCGCCGGACAGGGGACAGATACGCAGTATTTT,CSAGQGTDTQYF
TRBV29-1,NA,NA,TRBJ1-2,TGCAGCGTTGAGTTGACGAACCTCGGGGGCTACACCTTC,CSVELTNLGGYTF
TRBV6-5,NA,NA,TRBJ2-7,TGTGCCAGCAGTTACAATCGAGACAGCTACGAGCAGTACTTC,CASSYNRDSYEQYF
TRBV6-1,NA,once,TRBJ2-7,TGTGCCAGCAGTTTAAAGGGGCCCTACGAGCAGTACTTC,CASSLKGPYEQYF
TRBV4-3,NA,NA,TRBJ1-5,TGCGCCAGCAGCCAAGATATTGGAGTTATCAATCAGCCCCAGCATTTT,CASSQDIGVINQPQHF
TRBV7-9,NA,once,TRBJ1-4,TGTGCCAGCAGCTCTCCGGGGGCCGGTAATGAAAAACTGTTTTTT,CASSSPGAGNEKLFF
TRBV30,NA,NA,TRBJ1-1,TGTGCCTGGAGGCCAGGGGACACTGAAGCTTTCTTT,CAWRPGDTEAFF
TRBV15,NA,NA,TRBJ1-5,TGTGCCACCAGCAGAGATGTGGCAACCGGCAGCAATCAGCCCCAGCATTTT,CATSRDVATGSNQPQHF
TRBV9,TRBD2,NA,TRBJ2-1,TGTGCCAGCAGCGTAGGGCCTAGCGGGAGGGCATCCTACAATGAGCAGTTCTTC,CASSVGPSGRASYNEQFF
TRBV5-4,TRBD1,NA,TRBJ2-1,TGTGCCAGCAGCGGGACAGGGGGGTCCAATGAGCAGTTCTTC,CASSGTGGSNEQFF
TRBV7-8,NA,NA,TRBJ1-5,TGTGCCAGCAGCTTATTTGAGGGGCCAAACAATCAGCCCCAGCATTTT,CASSLFEGPNNQPQHF
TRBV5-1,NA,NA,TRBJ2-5,TGCGCCAGCAGCTTCTCATATCAAGAGACCCAGTACTTC,CASSFSYQETQYF
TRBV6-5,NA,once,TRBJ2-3,TGTGCCAGCAGTTACTCGGGACCTCGGGGAGATACGCAGTATTTT,CASSYSGPRGDTQYF
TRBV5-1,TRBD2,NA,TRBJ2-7,TGCGCCAGCAGCTTGGTAGGGGTTAGCGGGAGCCGGGAGCAGTACTTC,CASSLVGVSGSREQYF
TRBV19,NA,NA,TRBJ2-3,TGTGCCAGTAGTATAACCAGAACAGATACGCAGTATTTT,CASSITRTDTQYF
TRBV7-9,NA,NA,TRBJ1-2,TGTGCCAGCAGCGAAGGGGGGCACGGCTACACCTTC,CASSEGGHGYTF
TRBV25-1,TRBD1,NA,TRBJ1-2,TGTGCCAGCAGTGCTGGGACAGGGTCATATGGCTACACCTTC,CASSAGTGSYGYTF
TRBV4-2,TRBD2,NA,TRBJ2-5,TGTGCCAGCAGCCAAGCCAGGTTAGCGGGAGTTCAAGAGACCCAGTACTTC,CASSQARLAGVQETQYF
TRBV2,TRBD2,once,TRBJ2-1,TGTGCCAGCAGAGAGCGAGGGACTAGCGGGCGCGATGAGCAGTTCTTC,CASRERGTSGRDEQFF
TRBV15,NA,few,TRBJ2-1,TGTGCCACCAGCAGAGGGTACAATGAGCAGTTCTTC,CATSRGYNEQFF
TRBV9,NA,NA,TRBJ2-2,TGTGCCAGCAGCCTAAAAGTCACCGGGGAGCTGTTTTTT,CASSLKVTGELFF
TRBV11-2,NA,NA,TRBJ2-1,TGTGCCAGCAGCTTAGCCCCACGTGAGCAGTTCTTC,CASSLAPREQFF
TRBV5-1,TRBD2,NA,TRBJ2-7,TGCGCCAGCAGCTTGTTTACGGCGGGAGGCTACGAGCAGTACTTC,CASSLFTAGGYEQYF
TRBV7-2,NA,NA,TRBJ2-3,TGTGCCAGCAGCTTAAACAGGTTCACAGATACGCAGTATTTT,CASSLNRFTDTQYF
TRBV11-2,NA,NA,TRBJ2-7,TGTGCCAGCAGCTTGTTCCCACAAAACCCCCCCTACGAGCAGTACTTC,CASSLFPQNPPYEQYF
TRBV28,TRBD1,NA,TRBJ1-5,TGTGCCAGCAGTTCGCTGACAGGGATCAATCAGCCCCAGCATTTT,CASSSLTGINQPQHF
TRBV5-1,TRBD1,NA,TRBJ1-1,TGCGCCAGCAGCTCGGACAGGACGTGGACTGAAGCTTTCTTT,CASSSDRTWTEAFF
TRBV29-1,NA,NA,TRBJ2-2,TGCAGCGTAGAGGGGTCGGGCACCGGGGAGCTGTTTTTT,CSVEGSGTGELFF
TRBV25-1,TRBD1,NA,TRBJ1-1,TGTGCCAGCAGTGACTCAAGACAGGGGGCGTACACTGAAGCTTTCTTT,CASSDSRQGAYTEAFF
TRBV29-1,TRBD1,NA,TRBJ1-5,TGCAGCGTGGGACAGGGGATCAATCAGCCCCAGCATTTT,CSVGQGINQPQHF
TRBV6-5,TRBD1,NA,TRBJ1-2,TGTGCCAGCAGTTACTCAAAGACAGGGACTGGCTACACCTTC,CASSYSKTGTGYTF
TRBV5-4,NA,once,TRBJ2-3,TGTGCCAGCAGACAGGAACAGGGACGCACAGATACGCAGTATTTT,CASRQEQGRTDTQYF